The 14 T cell receptor beta chains given below trace back to one sample, sequenced in a study of lymphopenia after photon versus proton radiotherapy. Sequencing used immunoSEQ multiplex PCR; TCRdb keeps in-frame clones, though not all of them. Of about 62,000 clones detected, around 90% appear once; the ten largest clones hold around 13%. The sequences come from peripheral blood, collected from a patient treated with proton-based radiotherapy. These receptors were taken from a man aged 80 or over with esophageal cancer.

The chain recombines TRBV5-4 with TRBJ2-5; 11 bases fit TRBD2. CDR1 SGHNT and CDR2 YYREEE come from the germline V gene (reference sequence). The CDR3 has 16 residues. The V gene end was trimmed by 0 bases and the J gene end by 4 bases; junction bases not matched to a gene: 5. CDR3 bases: TGTGCCAGCAGCTTGGAGCTAGCGGGGGGCCGAGAGACCCAGTACTTC. It translates to CASSLELAGGRETQYF.

The J gene is TRBJ2-5, the V gene TRBV7-2; D uncertain. V was pared by 4 bases and J by 1 base, with 1 base between. The CDR3 is made up of 11 amino acids. Germline V gene lookup returns CDR1 SGHTA and CDR2 FQGNSA. The CDR3 here is CASSSQETQYF. The DNA for the CDR3 is TGTGCCAGCAGCTCCCAAGAGACCCAGTACTTC.

A remark on this clone: The sample holds other DNA sequences that translate to the same CDR3. The V call is TRBV10-3, the J call TRBJ1-5; D gene uncertain. The CDR3 sequence is 12 residues long. Germline V gene lookup returns CDR1 ENHRY and CDR2 SYGVKD. The V gene lost 3 bases and the J gene lost 3 bases, with 3 bases spanning the gap. DNA for the CDR3: TGTGCCATCAGTGAAAACAATCAGCCCCAGCATTTT. Translating gives CAISENNQPQHF.

This chain uses TRBV5-1 with TRBJ2-5, with D possibly being TRBD2 (6 bases). The V and J ends lost 0 bases and 0 bases respectively, with 9 bases between them. Germline V CDR1 and CDR2: SGHRS, YFSETQ. This CDR3 is built from 15 residues. The CDR3 bases are TGCGCCAGCAGCTTGGCGGGAGTGAACCAAGAGACCCAGTACTTC. Translating it yields CASSLAGVNQETQYF.

This rearrangement joins TRBV4-1 to TRBJ2-7; D is perhaps TRBD1 (5 bases). Deletions cut 1 base from V and 5 bases from J, with 9 bases between. CDR3 length: 13 residues. The germline gives CDR1 MGHRA, CDR2 YSYEKL. The CDR3 protein is CASSQGAGHEQYF. CDR3 nucleotide sequence: TGCGCCAGCAGCCAAGGAGCAGGGCACGAGCAGTACTTC.

V gene TRBV6-6 combines with J gene TRBJ1-2; D not certain. The CDR3 sequence is 15 residues long. Germline V lookup: CDR1 MNHNY, CDR2 SVGAGI (reference sequence). V dropped 0 bases and J dropped 8 bases, with 16 bases sitting between them. CDR3 amino acids: CASSYSGRRGNGYTF. CDR3 nucleotides: TGTGCCAGCAGTTACTCGGGCAGACGAGGTAACGGCTACACCTTC.

The V and J genes are TRBV5-1 and TRBJ2-7; D uncertain. Trimming stripped 4 bases from V and 3 bases from J, with 14 bases between. Germline lookup yields CDR1 SGHRS and CDR2 YFSETQ. This CDR3 has 14 amino acids. The CDR3 DNA sequence: TGCGCCAGCAGCCCGAGACCAGGTGACTACGAGCAGTACTTC. Amino acid sequence: CASSPRPGDYEQYF.

This sequence joins TRBV19 and TRBJ2-2; D remains ambiguous. The V end was cut by 3 bases, the J end by 6 bases, with 23 bases between. The CDR3 loop spans 18 amino acids. From germline, CDR1 is LNHDA and CDR2 SQIVND (reference sequence). In DNA form, the CDR3 reads TGTGCCAGTAGTATGATGTTTGGAGTGCCTAAGGATCCCGGGGAGCTGTTTTTT. It codes for CASSMMFGVPKDPGELFF.

The chain couples TRBV19 to TRBJ2-5; D is possibly TRBD1 or TRBD2 (5 bases each). This CDR3 has 15 amino acids. V lost 1 base to trimming and J lost 1 base, with 10 bases between them. The germline V gene has CDR1 LNHDA and CDR2 SQIVND (reference sequence). The CDR3, as DNA: TGTGCCAGTAGTATAGGAGGGGCGGTCCAAGAGACCCAGTACTTC. Amino acids: CASSIGGAVQETQYF.

This chain connects TRBV2 to TRBJ1-1, with D unclear. The length of the CDR3 is 13 residues. Trimming left V 3 bases short and J 3 bases short, with 8 bases between. CDR1 is SNHLY, CDR2 FYNNEI, per germline. The CDR3 loop reads CASSDFTYTEAFF. DNA of the CDR3: TGTGCCAGCAGTGATTTCACCTACACTGAAGCTTTCTTT.

The chain links TRBV7-2 to TRBJ2-7; D perhaps matches TRBD2 (5 bases). Germline V gene data show CDR1 as SGHTA and CDR2 as FQGNSA. Between the trimmed V and J ends, which lost 3 bases and 3 bases, there was a span of 15 bases. The CDR3 spans 15 residues. CDR3: CASSFLGATVYEQYF. The DNA for the CDR3 is TGTGCCAGCAGCTTCTTGGGAGCGACTGTCTACGAGCAGTACTTC.

The chain joins TRBV9 to TRBJ2-1; no definite D call. The CDR3 extends over 11 amino acids. Trimming cost V 2 bases and J 9 bases, with 6 bases left between them. Germline V gene lookup returns CDR1 SGDLS and CDR2 YYNGEE. CDR3 residues: CASSVGIEQFF. Here the CDR3 DNA reads TGTGCCAGCAGCGTGGGAATTGAGCAGTTCTTC.

The V gene is TRBV5-4, the J gene TRBJ2-1; a weak D match, TRBD1 (5 bases). CDR1 and CDR2 (germline): SGHNT, YYREEE (reference sequence). Trimming took 3 bases from V and 1 from J, leaving 11 bases between them. This CDR3 has 15 residues. The chain's CDR3 is CASSYAGLSYNEQFF. The CDR3 bases are TGTGCCAGCAGCTACGCAGGGTTGTCCTACAATGAGCAGTTCTTC.

In its sample, this clone was seen once. The chain carries TRBV7-9 and TRBJ1-6; a weak D match, TRBD1 (6 bases). V was cut by 7 bases and J by 7 bases, with 11 bases left in between. This CDR3 has 13 amino acids. Germline V gene sequence: CDR1 SEHNR, CDR2 FQNEAQ (reference sequence). The CDR3 sequence: CASNGDTNSPLHF. In nucleotides, the CDR3 is TGTGCCAGCAATGGGGACACCAATTCACCCCTCCACTTT.